A selection of T cell receptor beta chains follows, all from one sample in a study of control samples from healthy donors and cancer patients. Measured with immunoSEQ multiplex PCR; TCRdb has only the in-frame clones, and not every one. The sample has over 200,000 clones; 82% are singletons. Sequenced input: PBMCs. These receptors were taken from a woman aged 60 to 75 with lung cancer. The CDR3 runs from the conserved cysteine through the conserved F or W. The D gene is left open where the match is weak. Clone size, where shown, is once, few, many, or a class for clones that have expanded.

D gene: .
clone size: .
V gene: TRBV28
J gene: TRBJ2-1
CDR3 DNA: TGTGCCAGCAGACGGGGACCGGCCAATGAGCAGTTCTTC
CDR3 protein: CASRRGPANEQFF

D gene: .
clone size: .
V gene: TRBV19
J gene: TRBJ1-1
CDR3 DNA: TGTGCCAGTAGACCGAGAGTTGACAGGACTGAAGCTTTCTTT
CDR3 protein: CASRPRVDRTEAFF

D gene: TRBD1
clone size: .
V gene: TRBV5-6
J gene: TRBJ1-6
CDR3 DNA: TGTGCCAGCAGCTTGGTAACAGGGGATTCACCCCTCCACTTT
CDR3 protein: CASSLVTGDSPLHF

D gene: TRBD1
clone size: once
V gene: TRBV29-1
J gene: TRBJ1-6
CDR3 DNA: TGCAGCGTACTGACAGGGAACTCACCCCTCCACTTT
CDR3 protein: CSVLTGNSPLHF

D gene: .
clone size: .
V gene: TRBV5-5
J gene: TRBJ2-7
CDR3 DNA: TGTGCCAGCAGCAACGAGGCGCGGACCACCTACGAGCAGTACTTC
CDR3 protein: CASSNEARTTYEQYF

D gene: .
clone size: .
V gene: TRBV6-5
J gene: TRBJ2-2
CDR3 DNA: TGTGCCAGCAAAACGACGGCGAACACCGGGGAGCTGTTTTTT
CDR3 protein: CASKTTANTGELFF

D gene: TRBD1
clone size: few
V gene: TRBV24-1
J gene: TRBJ1-4
CDR3 DNA: TGTGCCACCAGTGATCCGAGACAGGGAGGGGAAAAACTGTTTTTT
CDR3 protein: CATSDPRQGGEKLFF

D gene: .
clone size: .
V gene: TRBV10-2
J gene: TRBJ1-1
CDR3 DNA: TGCGCCAGCAGTGTGAAACAGTTTGAAGCTTTCTTT
CDR3 protein: CASSVKQFEAFF

D gene: .
clone size: few
V gene: TRBV9
J gene: TRBJ1-5
CDR3 DNA: TGTGCCAGCAGCGCCGCGCCGGATCAGCCCCAGCATTTT
CDR3 protein: CASSAAPDQPQHF

D gene: .
clone size: .
V gene: TRBV19
J gene: TRBJ2-5
CDR3 DNA: TGTGCCACTAAAGCGGGCGGAGCACAAGAGACCCAGTACTTC
CDR3 protein: CATKAGGAQETQYF

D gene: .
clone size: .
V gene: TRBV21-1
J gene: TRBJ1-5
CDR3 DNA: TGTGCCAGACGGGACAGGGGTTGTTTGGGCAATCAGCCCCAGCATTTT
CDR3 protein: CARRDRGCLGNQPQHF

D gene: .
clone size: .
V gene: TRBV6-5
J gene: TRBJ2-2
CDR3 DNA: TGTGCCAGCAGGCGACAGGTCACCGGGGAGCTGTTTTTT
CDR3 protein: CASRRQVTGELFF

D gene: .
clone size: .
V gene: TRBV6-4
J gene: TRBJ1-1
CDR3 DNA: TGTGCCAGCAGGGACAGTCTGCGGAACACTGAAGCTTTCTTT
CDR3 protein: CASRDSLRNTEAFF

D gene: TRBD1
clone size: .
V gene: TRBV3-1/TRBV3-2
J gene: TRBJ1-5
CDR3 DNA: TGTGCCAGCAGCCGGGGGACAGGGGGCGGTCAGCCCCAGCATTTT
CDR3 protein: CASSRGTGGGQPQHF

D gene: .
clone size: .
V gene: TRBV21-1
J gene: TRBJ2-3
CDR3 DNA: TGTGCCAGCAGCAAAGTTAAGGGTCTAGCGAGCACAGATACGCAGTATTTT
CDR3 protein: CASSKVKGLASTDTQYF

D gene: TRBD1
clone size: .
V gene: TRBV20-1
J gene: TRBJ1-2
CDR3 DNA: TGCAGTGCTAGTACAGGGGGCAGATCGGGCGGCTACACCTTC
CDR3 protein: CSASTGGRSGGYTF

D gene: .
clone size: .
V gene: TRBV7-9
J gene: TRBJ1-4
CDR3 DNA: TGTGCCAGCAGCCACCTGGAGGTTCTTAATGAAAAACTGTTTTTT
CDR3 protein: CASSHLEVLNEKLFF

D gene: .
clone size: .
V gene: TRBV4-1
J gene: TRBJ1-5
CDR3 DNA: TGCGCCAGCAGCCAAGACGATTGGCAGCCCCAGCATTTT
CDR3 protein: CASSQDDWQPQHF

D gene: .
clone size: .
V gene: TRBV6-1
J gene: TRBJ2-7
CDR3 DNA: TGTGCCAGCAGTGCAGAGTACCAGGGGCGAGGGTATAATGGTATTCTCGAGCAGTACTTC
CDR3 protein: CASSAEYQGRGYNGILEQYF

D gene: .
clone size: .
V gene: TRBV6-5
J gene: TRBJ1-5
CDR3 DNA: TGTGCCACCTCGTGGAGTGTGGGTCAGCCCCAGCATTTT
CDR3 protein: CATSWSVGQPQHF

D gene: TRBD1
clone size: .
V gene: TRBV4-2
J gene: TRBJ1-5
CDR3 DNA: TGTGCCAGCAGCCAAGATCCGGGGACAGCCCAGCATTTT
CDR3 protein: CASSQDPGTAQHF

D gene: TRBD1
clone size: .
V gene: TRBV11-1
J gene: TRBJ2-7
CDR3 DNA: TGTGCCAGCAGCCGCAGGACAGGAACCTACGAGCAGTACTTC
CDR3 protein: CASSRRTGTYEQYF

D gene: .
clone size: few
V gene: TRBV3-1/TRBV3-2
J gene: TRBJ1-5
CDR3 DNA: TGTGCCAGCAGCCAAGCGGGGAATCAGCCCCAGCATTTT
CDR3 protein: CASSQAGNQPQHF

D gene: TRBD1
clone size: once
V gene: TRBV25-1
J gene: TRBJ1-1
CDR3 DNA: TGTGCCAACTCAGGACAGGGTCGGAACACTGAAGCTTTCTTT
CDR3 protein: CANSGQGRNTEAFF

D gene: TRBD2
clone size: few
V gene: TRBV27
J gene: TRBJ2-2
CDR3 DNA: TGTGCCAGCAGGGGGGGGTGGAACACCGGGGAGCTGTTTTTT
CDR3 protein: CASRGGWNTGELFF

D gene: .
clone size: .
V gene: TRBV19
J gene: TRBJ2-6
CDR3 DNA: TGTGCCAGTAACGACATATCCTCTGGGGCCAACGTCCTGACTTTC
CDR3 protein: CASNDISSGANVLTF